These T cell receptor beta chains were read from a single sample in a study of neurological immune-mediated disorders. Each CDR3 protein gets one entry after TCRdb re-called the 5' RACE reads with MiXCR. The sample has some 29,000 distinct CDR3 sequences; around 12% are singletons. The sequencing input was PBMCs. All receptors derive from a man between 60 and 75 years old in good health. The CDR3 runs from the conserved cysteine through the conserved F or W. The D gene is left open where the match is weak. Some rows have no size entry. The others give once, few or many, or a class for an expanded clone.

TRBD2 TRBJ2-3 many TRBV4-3 CASSPRGSGRLTDTQYF TGCGCCAGCAGCCCGCGGGGTAGCGGGAGACTCACAGATACGCAGTATTTT
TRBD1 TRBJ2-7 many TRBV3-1 CASSQWDRSGEQYF TGTGCCAGCAGCCAGTGGGACAGGTCGGGGGAGCAGTACTTC
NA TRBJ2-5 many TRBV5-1 CASSLAGTTQETQYF TGCGCCAGCAGCCTGGCCGGGACGACGCAAGAGACCCAGTACTTC
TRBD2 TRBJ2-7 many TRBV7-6 CASSIGTSGSYEQYF TGTGCCAGCAGCATAGGCACTAGCGGATCCTACGAGCAGTACTTC
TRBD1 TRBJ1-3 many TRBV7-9 CASSSTGVAGNTIYF TGTGCCAGCAGCTCGACAGGGGTTGCCGGAAACACCATATATTTT
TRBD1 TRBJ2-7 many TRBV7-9 CASSLTGGSSYEQYF TGTGCCAGCAGCTTAACAGGGGGGAGCTCCTACGAGCAGTACTTC
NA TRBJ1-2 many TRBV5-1 CASRVGVTDYGYTF TGCGCCAGCAGAGTTGGAGTTACGGACTATGGCTACACCTTC
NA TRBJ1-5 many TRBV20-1 CSALQTSYSNQPQHF TGCAGTGCTCTACAGACCTCTTATAGCAATCAGCCCCAGCATTTT
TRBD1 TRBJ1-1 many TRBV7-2 CASTPQRGRMNTEAFF TGTGCCAGCACCCCCCAAAGGGGGCGGATGAACACTGAAGCTTTCTTT
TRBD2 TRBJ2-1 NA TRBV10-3 CAISGGANEQFF TGTGCCATCAGCGGGGGGGCCAATGAGCAGTTCTTC
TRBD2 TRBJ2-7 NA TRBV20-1 CSALPGLATYEQYF TGCAGTGCTCTGCCGGGACTAGCGACCTATGAGCAGTACTTC
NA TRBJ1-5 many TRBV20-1 CSARWGGDQPQHF TGCAGTGCTAGATGGGGGGGCGATCAGCCCCAGCATTTT
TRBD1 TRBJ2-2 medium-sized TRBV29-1 CSVERNRGGTGELFF TGCAGCGTTGAGAGGAACAGGGGCGGCACCGGGGAGCTGTTTTTT
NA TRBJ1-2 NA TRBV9 CASSVGGGYTF TGTGCCAGCAGCGTAGGGGGTGGCTACACCTTC
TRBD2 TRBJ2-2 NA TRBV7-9 CASSTLAATGELFF TGTGCCAGCAGCACCCTAGCGGCAACCGGGGAGCTGTTTTTT
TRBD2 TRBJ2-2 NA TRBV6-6 CASSYSSGPGTGELFF TGTGCCAGCAGTTACTCTAGCGGGCCGGGCACCGGGGAGCTGTTTTTT
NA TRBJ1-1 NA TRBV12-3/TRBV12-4 CASSLGPTSYEQYFGPGTEAFF NA
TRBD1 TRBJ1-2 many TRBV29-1 CSVTGTGDGYTF TGCAGCGTTACCGGGACAGGGGATGGCTACACCTTC
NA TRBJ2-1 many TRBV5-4 CASSEQIRSYNEQFF TGTGCCAGCAGCGAACAGATCCGATCCTACAATGAGCAGTTCTTC
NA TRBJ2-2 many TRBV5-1 CASSLGSNTGELFF TGCGCCAGCAGCTTGGGGTCAAACACCGGGGAGCTGTTTTTT
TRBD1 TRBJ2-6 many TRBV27 CASGTGTATGANVLTF TGTGCCAGCGGCACCGGGACAGCAACTGGGGCCAACGTCCTGACTTTC
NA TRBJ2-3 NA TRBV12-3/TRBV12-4 CASSFGADTQYF TGTGCCAGCAGTTTTGGTGCAGATACGCAGTATTTT
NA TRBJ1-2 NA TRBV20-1 CSARVPVLVNYCYTF TGCAGTGCTAGAGTGCCGGTACTGGTGAACTATTGCTACACCTTC
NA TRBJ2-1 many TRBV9 CASSHGRGSSYNEQFF TGTGCCAGCAGCCATGGACGGGGGAGCTCCTACAATGAGCAGTTCTTC
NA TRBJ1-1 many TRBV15 CATSRDRGNTEAFF TGTGCCACCAGCAGAGATAGGGGAAACACTGAAGCTTTCTTT
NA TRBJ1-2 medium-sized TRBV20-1 CSARPRTNPSGYTF TGCAGTGCTAGACCGCGCACAAACCCGAGTGGCTACACCTTC
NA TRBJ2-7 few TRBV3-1 CASSQGPGHSTYEQYF TGTGCCAGCAGCCAAGGACCGGGACACAGTACCTACGAGCAGTACTTC
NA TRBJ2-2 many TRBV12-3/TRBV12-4 CASSPVPGELFF TGTGCCAGCAGCCCAGTACCCGGGGAGCTGTTTTTT
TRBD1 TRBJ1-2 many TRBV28 CASSSPWTGEYYGYTF TGTGCCAGCAGTTCCCCATGGACAGGGGAGTACTATGGCTACACCTTC
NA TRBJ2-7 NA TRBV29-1 CSVRGATEHYEHYF TGCAGCGTGAGAGGGGCCACAGAACACTACGAGCATTACTTC
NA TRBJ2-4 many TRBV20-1 CSARGYRDLAKNIQYF TGCAGTGCTAGGGGATACAGGGACCTAGCCAAAAACATTCAGTACTTC
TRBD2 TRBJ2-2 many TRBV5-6 CASSFSGRRDTGELFF TGTGCCAGCAGTTTTAGCGGGAGAAGGGACACCGGGGAGCTGTTTTTT
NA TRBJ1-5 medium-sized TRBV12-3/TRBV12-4 CASSFRGPQHF TGTGCCAGCAGTTTTAGAGGGCCCCAGCATTTT
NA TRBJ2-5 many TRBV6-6 CASNREGETQYF TGTGCCAGCAACAGGGAGGGAGAGACCCAGTACTTC
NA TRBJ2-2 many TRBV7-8 CASSLIGAGKNTGELFF TGTGCCAGCAGCTTAATTGGGGCGGGGAAAAACACCGGGGAGCTGTTTTTT
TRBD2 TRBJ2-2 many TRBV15 CATRTSANTGELFF TGTGCCACCAGGACTAGCGCGAACACCGGGGAGCTGTTTTTT
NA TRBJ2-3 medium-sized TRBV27 CASSLSPPVPGLVHTDTQYF TGTGCCAGCAGTTTATCTCCCCCGGTTCCGGGACTGGTACACACAGATACGCAGTATTTT
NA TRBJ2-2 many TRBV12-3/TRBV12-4 CASSMTGGTGELFF TGTGCCAGCAGTATGACAGGTGGAACCGGGGAGCTGTTTTTT
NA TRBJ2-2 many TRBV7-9 CASSLDLVGTGELFF TGTGCCAGCAGCTTAGATCTCGTGGGCACCGGGGAGCTGTTTTTT
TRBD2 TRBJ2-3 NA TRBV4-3 CDSSQGLAGVSDTQYF TGCGACAGCAGCCAAGGACTAGCGGGAGTTTCAGATACGCAGTATTTT
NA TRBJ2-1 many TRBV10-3 CAISGGGNEQFF TGTGCCATCAGTGGAGGGGGCAATGAGCAGTTCTTC
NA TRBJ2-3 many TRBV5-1 CASSYRSAAFTDTQYF TGCGCCAGCAGCTACCGCTCAGCGGCCTTCACAGATACGCAGTATTTT
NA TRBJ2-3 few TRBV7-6 CASSRRTDTDTQYF TGTGCCAGCAGCAGAAGGACGGACACAGATACGCAGTATTTT
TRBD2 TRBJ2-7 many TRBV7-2 CASSGTSGSWEQYF TGTGCCAGCAGCGGCACTAGCGGGAGCTGGGAGCAGTACTTC